The 27 T cell receptor beta chains given below trace back to one sample, sequenced in a study of identical twins. TCRdb itself ran the 5' RACE reads through MiXCR, one entry per CDR3 protein. The data show around 160,000 distinct CDR3 sequences, under 4.5% seen once. The sample was memory T cells sorted from blood. The receptors shown here come from a man aged 18 to 30 in good health.

This clonotype was detected many times. The chain carries TRBV5-1 and TRBJ2-7; D call uncertain. Trimming removed 0 bases from V and 0 bases from J, with 10 bases in between. Germline-derived CDR1 and CDR2 are SGHRS and YFSETQ. The CDR3 has 15 residues. CDR3 residues: CASSLDSLGSYEQYF. The DNA of the CDR3 is TGCGCCAGCAGCTTGGATTCGCTGGGCTCCTACGAGCAGTACTTC.

Many counts were recorded for this clonotype. This chain uses TRBV18 with TRBJ1-5; 8 positions agree with TRBD1. CDR1 and CDR2 from the germline V gene are KGHSH and LQKENI. CDR3 length equals 16 residues. The trim removed 1 base at V and 5 bases at J, leaving 7 bases unmatched. The CDR3 loop reads CASSPLGTGFYQPQHF. The CDR3 coding sequence is TGTGCCAGCTCACCACTGGGGACAGGCTTTTATCAGCCCCAGCATTTT.

In its sample, this clonotype was seen many times. The chain joins TRBV20-1 to TRBJ2-1; 12 bases line up with TRBD2. CDR3 length equals 15 residues. J was trimmed by 8 bases and V by 6 bases; bases with no gene match: 11. Germline loops: CDR1 DFQATT, CDR2 SNEGSKA (reference sequence). This chain's CDR3 is CSAPNPTSGSYEQFF. For the CDR3, the DNA is TGCAGTGCCCCGAACCCGACTAGCGGGAGCTATGAGCAGTTCTTC.

This clonotype was recorded many times. This chain joins TRBV12-3 or TRBV12-4 and TRBJ1-1, with D unclear. CDR3 length: 13 amino acids. V shed 6 bases and J shed 0 bases, with 8 bases lying between them. The CDR3 DNA is TGTGCCAGCAGGAGAATGGTGAACACTGAAGCTTTCTTT. Translated, it gives CASRRMVNTEAFF.

The table lists this clonotype with many counts. This chain joins TRBV5-1 and TRBJ2-3, with 13 bases fitting TRBD2. J gave up 5 bases and V 4 bases, and 1 base lay outside the gene matches. This CDR3 is 14 amino acids long. The germline V gene has CDR1 SGHRS and CDR2 YFSETQ. CDR3: CASSRTSGRDTQYF. The DNA of the CDR3 is TGCGCCAGCAGCCGGACTAGCGGGAGAGATACGCAGTATTTT.

This chain links TRBV7-2 with TRBJ2-1, with D uncertain. The CDR3 loop spans 13 amino acids. Germline V gene sequence: CDR1 SGHTA, CDR2 FQGNSA. V lost 2 bases and J 5 bases, leaving 7 bases between the germline ends. Written as DNA, the CDR3 is TGTGCCAGCAGCTTAAGTGGAAACAATGAGCAGTTCTTC. Translating it yields CASSLSGNNEQFF.

A word on this clonotype: A read error is likely, as this CDR3 ends without the conserved phenylalanine or tryptophan. This sequence joins TRBV12-3 or TRBV12-4 and TRBJ2-3; D is perhaps TRBD2 (5 bases). The CDR3 is 15 residues long. CDR3 in DNA: TGTGCCAGCAGTACCCGCGAGAGCGGCACAGATGCGCAGTATTCT. It specifies CASSTRESGTDAQYS.

This clonotype was observed at least ten times. V and J are TRBV12-3 or TRBV12-4 and TRBJ2-5; maybe TRBD2 (6 bases). This CDR3 spans 17 amino acids. The V end lost 0 bases, the J end lost 5 bases, and 19 bases lay between the germline ends. CDR3: CASSLALGGLGGETQYF. The CDR3, as DNA: TGTGCCAGCAGTTTAGCCCTCGGCGGCCTCGGAGGGGAGACCCAGTACTTC.

This clonotype was recorded many times. The rearrangement uses TRBV6-5 and TRBJ1-6; no clear D. The CDR3 loop spans 13 amino acids. Germline V lookup: CDR1 MNHEY, CDR2 SVGAGI. The germline V and J ends were trimmed by 2 bases and 7 bases, with 6 bases remaining between them. The CDR3 reads CASSYTENSPLHF. Written as DNA, the CDR3 is TGTGCCAGCAGTTACACCGAGAATTCACCCCTCCACTTT.

The chain uses TRBV6-5 and TRBJ1-5, with 7 nucleotides matching TRBD1. V shed 0 bases, J shed 7 bases, and the junction held 6 bases outside the gene matches. Germline V gives CDR1 MNHEY, CDR2 SVGAGI. The length of the CDR3 is 15 residues. The CDR3 loop reads CASSYSADRTQPQHF. In DNA form, the CDR3 reads TGTGCCAGCAGTTACTCGGCGGACAGGACCCAGCCCCAGCATTTT.

Concerning this clonotype itself: A much larger clone lies a single base off, so this may be a read error. Given the absence of the conserved phenylalanine or tryptophan at the CDR3 end, a read error is likely. V and J are TRBV20-1 and TRBJ1-1, with 7 bases identical to TRBD1. Germline V gene data show CDR1 as DFQATT and CDR2 as SNEGSKA (reference sequence). The CDR3 is 14 amino acids. J was trimmed by 4 bases and V by 5 bases; bases with no gene match: 10. The CDR3 loop reads CSAWTGSLFTEAFS. In nucleotides, the CDR3 is TGCAGTGCTTGGACAGGCAGTTTATTCACTGAAGCTTTCTCT.

This clonotype has a count of ten or more. The rearrangement links TRBV20-1 to TRBJ2-1; TRBD1 might be the D (6 bases). Trimming removed 6 bases from V and 2 bases from J, with 17 bases in between. The CDR3 contains 15 residues. The germline V gene encodes CDR1 DFQATT and CDR2 SNEGSKA (reference sequence). CDR3 in amino acids: CSANPGQQTYNEQFF. The CDR3 DNA reads TGCAGTGCCAACCCTGGACAGCAGACCTACAATGAGCAGTTCTTC.

This clonotype was found many times. This sequence joins TRBV12-3 or TRBV12-4 and TRBJ1-4, with 10 bases fitting TRBD1. V was clipped by 5 bases and J by 5 bases; unmatched bases: 20. The CDR3 is 20 amino acids. CDR3 sequence (DNA): TGTGCCAGCAGTAGCCGCGGCCCGACAGGGGGCGCCCCCAAGAATGAAAAACTGTTTTTT. Residues: CASSSRGPTGGAPKNEKLFF.

The chain carries TRBV7-2 and TRBJ2-1; D is unclear. The CDR3 consists of 13 residues. Trimming left V 3 bases short and J 9 bases short, with 12 bases between. Germline V lookup: CDR1 SGHTA, CDR2 FQGNSA. The CDR3 nucleotides are TGTGCCAGCAGCTTTAGATTACGCAGTGAGCAGTTCTTC. Protein sequence: CASSFRLRSEQFF.

This clonotype occurred many times. The gene calls are TRBV7-2 and TRBJ2-4; 8 nucleotides align to TRBD2. Germline V gene sequence: CDR1 SGHTA, CDR2 FQGNSA. The CDR3 sequence is 14 residues long. Losses at the gene ends were 8 bases for V and 3 bases for J; bases not matched to a gene: 6. The DNA of the CDR3 is TGTGCCAGCCAGCGGGAGATAGGCAAAAACATTCAGTACTTC. This translates into CASQREIGKNIQYF. The full variable domain, completed using reference TRBV7-2 and TRBJ2-4, is GAGVSQSPSNKVTEKGKDVELRCDPISGHTALYWYRQSLGQGLEFLIYFQGNSAPDKSGLPSDRFSAERTGGSVSTLTIQRTQQEDSAVYLCASQREIGKNIQYFGAGTRLSVL.

Here the CDR3 reads CASSLTGVEQYF. In DNA form, the CDR3 reads TGTGCCAGCAGCTTAACAGGGGTCGAGCAGTACTTC. The chain joins TRBV7-9 to TRBJ2-7; 7 bases map to TRBD1. Germline CDR1 SEHNR, CDR2 FQNEAQ (reference sequence). The CDR3 has 12 residues. The trim removed 2 bases at V and 6 bases at J, leaving 1 base unmatched. Filled out from reference TRBV7-9 and TRBJ2-7, the complete variable domain reads DTGVSQNPRHKITKRGQNVTFRCDPISEHNRLYWYRQTLGQGPEFLTYFQNEAQLEKSRLLSDRFSAERPKGSFSTLEIQRTEQGDSAMYLCASSLTGVEQYFGPGTRLTVT.

This clonotype was found a few times. The genes are TRBV7-2 and TRBJ2-1; D is unclear. Germline assignment: CDR1 SGHTA and CDR2 FQGNSA. With 7 bases removed from V and 8 bases from J, the gap between germline ends came to 12 bases. The CDR3 extends over 12 amino acids. The chain's CDR3 is CASNRDGDEQFF. CDR3 nucleotides: TGTGCCAGCAACCGAGATGGGGATGAGCAGTTCTTC.

This clonotype occurred many times. The rearrangement links TRBV7-8 to TRBJ2-2; the D gene is possibly TRBD2 (5 bases). V was shortened by 2 bases and J by 5 bases, with 15 bases between the two germline ends. There are 16 residues in the CDR3. CDR1 and CDR2 (germline): SGHVS, FQNEAQ. The CDR3 nucleotides read TGTGCCAGCAGCTTAAGGTTGTCTAGCATTACCGGGGAGCTGTTTTTT. This gives the protein CASSLRLSSITGELFF.

The V gene is TRBV6-4, the J gene TRBJ1-1; the D is unclear. CDR1 and CDR2 from the germline V gene are MRHNA and SNTAGT. Trimming shortened V by 2 bases and J by 9 bases, and 7 bases separated the two germline ends. The CDR3 has 11 residues. This chain's CDR3 is CASSDGGKAFF. The CDR3 DNA follows: TGTGCCAGCAGTGACGGCGGGAAAGCTTTCTTT.

There are a few counts of this clonotype. This sequence joins TRBV12-3 or TRBV12-4 and TRBJ1-1; D remains unclear. V dropped 6 bases and J dropped 1 base, with 12 bases sitting between them. The CDR3 sequence is 14 residues long. CDR3 sequence: CASSSTSWNTEAFF. CDR3 DNA sequence: TGTGCCAGCAGCTCGACCAGTTGGAACACTGAAGCTTTCTTT.

This clonotype was observed at least ten times. The gene calls are TRBV5-6 and TRBJ2-4; D remains unclear. The germline V gene encodes CDR1 SGHDT and CDR2 YYEEEE. CDR3 length: 18 amino acids. Trimming stripped 1 base from V and 0 bases from J, with 17 bases between. DNA for the CDR3: TGTGCCAGCAGCTTGACCTTTGGCACAGCACTAGCCAAAAACATTCAGTACTTC. This gives the protein CASSLTFGTALAKNIQYF.

This clonotype has a handful of counts. V gene TRBV7-6 combines with J gene TRBJ2-3; TRBD2 matches 11 bases. The CDR3 runs 17 residues. The ends lost 8 bases at V and 2 bases at J; junction bases unmatched: 12. CDR1 and CDR2 from the germline V gene are SGHVS and FNYEAQ. The CDR3 DNA is TGTGCCAGCGGGACTAGCGGAGACTGGGTATTCACAGATACGCAGTATTTT. Its protein is CASGTSGDWVFTDTQYF.

This clonotype was detected many times. This chain links TRBV6-2 or TRBV6-3 with TRBJ2-5, with 9 bases lining up with TRBD1. Germline CDR1 and CDR2: MNHEY and SVGEGT. CDR3 length equals 16 residues. V dropped 2 bases and J dropped 5; count of bases not matched to a gene: 9. CDR3 sequence: CASSYLMTGGKETQYF. CDR3 sequence (DNA): TGTGCCAGCAGTTACCTAATGACAGGGGGGAAGGAGACCCAGTACTTC.

This clonotype was observed at least ten times. This chain joins TRBV4-3 and TRBJ1-1; no clear D gene. This CDR3 spans 13 amino acids. The germline V gene has CDR1 LGHNA and CDR2 YSLEER. V was clipped by 0 bases and J by 9 bases, with 11 bases between them. Written as DNA, the CDR3 is TGCGCCAGCAGCCAAGATCAAAGGCAGAAAGCTTTCTTT. Its translation is CASSQDQRQKAFF.

At least ten counts were recorded for this clonotype. The rearrangement joins TRBV12-3 or TRBV12-4 to TRBJ2-1, with D unresolved. CDR3 length: 13 residues. With 3 bases removed from V and 9 bases from J, the gap between germline ends came to 12 bases. In DNA form, the CDR3 reads TGTGCCAGCAGTTTTGATGGGTCTAGTGAGCAGTTCTTC. The encoded protein is CASSFDGSSEQFF.

This rearrangement joins TRBV6-4 to TRBJ2-2; D uncertain. Trimming removed 0 bases at V and 0 bases at J, with 8 bases between. The germline V gene has CDR1 MRHNA and CDR2 SNTAGT. The CDR3 is made up of 16 amino acids. This chain's CDR3 is CASSDSRQTNTGELFF. The DNA for the CDR3 is TGTGCCAGCAGTGACTCGAGGCAGACGAACACCGGGGAGCTGTTTTTT.

This clonotype was recorded at least ten times. This chain links TRBV4-2 with TRBJ2-1; a weak D match, TRBD2 (5 bases). Germline lookup yields CDR1 LGHNA and CDR2 YNFKEQ. This CDR3 region has 15 residues. V was shortened by 4 bases and J by 6 bases, with 16 bases between the two germline ends. The CDR3 nucleotides are TGTGCCAGCAGCCCGTCGGGCGGAGGATTCAATGAGCAGTTCTTC. It translates to CASSPSGGGFNEQFF.